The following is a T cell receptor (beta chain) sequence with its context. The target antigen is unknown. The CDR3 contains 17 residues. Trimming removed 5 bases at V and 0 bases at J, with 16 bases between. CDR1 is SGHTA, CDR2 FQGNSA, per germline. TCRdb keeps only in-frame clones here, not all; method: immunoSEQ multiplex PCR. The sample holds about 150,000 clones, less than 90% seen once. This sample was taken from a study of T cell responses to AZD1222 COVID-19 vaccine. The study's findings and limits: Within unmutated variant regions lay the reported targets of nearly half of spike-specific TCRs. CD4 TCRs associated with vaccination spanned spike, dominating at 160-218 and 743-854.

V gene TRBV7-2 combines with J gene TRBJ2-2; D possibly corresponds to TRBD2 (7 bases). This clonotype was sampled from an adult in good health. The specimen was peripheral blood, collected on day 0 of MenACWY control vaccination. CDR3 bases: TGTGCCAGCAGCCCTCCGGGGGGCGGGCCGAACACCGGGGAGCTGTTTTTT. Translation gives CASSPPGGGPNTGELFF.